These 21 T cell receptor beta chains were sequenced from one sample in a study of blood T cell repertoires in COVID-19. Assay used: immunoSEQ multiplex PCR; TCRdb lists only in-frame clones, some missing. Of some 300,000 clones in the sample, roughly 89% were seen once. Sequences were obtained from PBMCs or T cells enriched from blood (not recorded which). The receptors derive from a woman younger than 45 who had recovered from COVID-19.

V gene TRBV10-3 combines with J gene TRBJ1-5; no reliable D call. The CDR3 length is 12 residues. Germline V CDR1 and CDR2: ENHRY, SYGVKD. V was trimmed by 11 bases and J by 4 bases, leaving 12 bases between them. CDR3 residues: CASQAINQPQHF. CDR3 coding DNA: TGTGCCTCGCAGGCTATTAATCAGCCCCAGCATTTT.

The CDR3 DNA sequence: TGTGCCAGCAGCCCCCGCAGGGGGAGGTTCACTGAAGCTTTCTTT. Encoded protein: CASSPRRGRFTEAFF. This chain joins TRBV7-2 and TRBJ1-1, with 7 bases matching TRBD1. The CDR3 extends over 15 amino acids. V shed 5 bases and J 4 bases; nucleotides not matched to a gene: 10. Germline V gives CDR1 SGHTA, CDR2 FQGNSA.

This clone has a single count. The V gene is TRBV6-1, the J gene TRBJ2-2, with 8 bases aligning to TRBD2. The CDR3 runs to 17 residues. In germline, CDR1 is MNHNS, CDR2 SASEGT. The junction had 4 bases not matched to a gene; V was cut back by 0 bases and J by 1 base. CDR3 DNA: TGTGCCAGCAGTGAAGCGGGGGGACTAGGGAACACCGGGGAGCTGTTTTTT. Translating gives CASSEAGGLGNTGELFF.

The rearrangement links TRBV10-3 to TRBJ2-5; TRBD2 matches 7 bases. Per the germline V gene, CDR1 is ENHRY and CDR2 is SYGVKD. This CDR3 is 15 amino acids long. J was trimmed by 3 bases and V by 0 bases; bases with no gene match: 4. The CDR3 loop reads CAISESTLAEETQYF. The CDR3 DNA is TGTGCCATCAGTGAGTCTACCCTAGCGGAAGAGACCCAGTACTTC.

This chain links TRBV7-9 with TRBJ2-1; possible D gene TRBD2, 6 bases. Germline lookup yields CDR1 SEHNR and CDR2 FQNEAQ (reference sequence). This CDR3 is built from 18 residues. Trimming removed 4 bases from V and 3 bases from J, with 22 bases in between. CDR3 residues: CASSYARLGSGFYNEQFF. The CDR3 coding sequence is TGTGCCAGCAGCTACGCCCGACTGGGTAGCGGTTTCTACAATGAGCAGTTCTTC.

This clone has only a few counts. This rearrangement joins TRBV3-1 (or the pseudogene TRBV3-2) to TRBJ1-2, with 8 bases identical to TRBD1. The CDR3 contains 13 residues. After removal of 4 bases from V and 5 bases from J, the junction contained 3 bases not matched to a gene. From germline, CDR1 is LGHDT and CDR2 YNNKEL (reference sequence). The CDR3 loop is CASSPDRGYGYTF. The CDR3 DNA is TGTGCCAGCAGCCCCGACAGGGGATATGGCTACACCTTC.

The chain is built from TRBV6-5 and TRBJ1-5; TRBD1 matches 7 bases. Germline loops: CDR1 MNHEY, CDR2 SVGAGI. The CDR3 runs 15 residues. Germline trimming cut 6 bases from V and 4 bases from J; bases unmatched to any gene: 9. The CDR3 loop is CASRRRGQLNQPQHF. For the CDR3, the DNA is TGTGCCAGCAGGCGTCGGGGACAGCTTAATCAGCCCCAGCATTTT.

In this sample, this clone turned up once. V is TRBV4-2 and J is TRBJ1-2; 8 positions agree with TRBD1. With V trimmed by 3 bases and J by 8 bases, 8 bases remained unmatched. Per the germline V gene, CDR1 is LGHNA and CDR2 is YNFKEQ. The CDR3 runs to 14 residues. The CDR3 region is CASSHWTGNGGYTF. CDR3 DNA: TGTGCCAGCAGCCACTGGACAGGGAATGGAGGCTACACCTTC.

The chain couples TRBV25-1 to TRBJ2-2; 14 bases map to TRBD2. V shed 6 bases and J 5 bases; nucleotides not matched to a gene: 5. The CDR3 extends over 16 amino acids. The germline gives CDR1 MGHDK, CDR2 SYGVNS. Written as DNA, the CDR3 is TGTGCCAGCAGGGGACTAGCGGGAGAGGGTACCGGGGAGCTGTTTTTT. Residues: CASRGLAGEGTGELFF.

V gene TRBV11-2 combines with J gene TRBJ1-5, with D possibly being TRBD1 (5 bases). CDR1 is SGHAT, CDR2 FQNNGV, per germline. The CDR3 totals 15 residues. Trimming took off 2 bases at V and 6 bases at J, with 14 bases between the two ends. The CDR3 bases are TGTGCCAGCAGCTTAAACCGGGGGGGGATTCAGCCCCAGCATTTT. Protein product: CASSLNRGGIQPQHF. Full variable domain (outside the CDR3, taken from reference TRBV11-2 and TRBJ1-5): EAGVAQSPRYKIIEKRQSVAFWCNPISGHATLYWYQQILGQGPKLLIQFQNNGVVDDSQLPKDRFSAERLKGVDSTLKIQPAKLEDSAVYLCASSLNRGGIQPQHFGDGTRLSIL.

V usage is TRBV5-1 and J usage is TRBJ2-7; 8 bases map to TRBD2. The CDR3 sequence is 15 residues long. V lost 0 bases to trimming and J lost 6 bases; unmatched junction nucleotides: 8. Per germline, CDR1 SGHRS and CDR2 YFSETQ. CDR3 residues: CASSLGTSTVSEQYF. The CDR3 DNA sequence: TGCGCCAGCAGCTTGGGGACTAGCACCGTTAGCGAGCAGTACTTC.

The genes are TRBV11-2 and TRBJ2-5; TRBD2 agrees at 7 bases. Per germline, CDR1 SGHAT and CDR2 FQNNGV. J was trimmed by 4 bases and V by 1 base; bases with no gene match: 6. The length of the CDR3 is 15 residues. The CDR3 spells CASSLVPGGGETQYF. The CDR3 DNA reads as TGTGCCAGCAGCTTAGTCCCGGGAGGAGGAGAGACCCAGTACTTC. The full variable domain, completed using reference TRBV11-2 and TRBJ2-5, is EAGVAQSPRYKIIEKRQSVAFWCNPISGHATLYWYQQILGQGPKLLIQFQNNGVVDDSQLPKDRFSAERLKGVDSTLKIQPAKLEDSAVYLCASSLVPGGGETQYFGPGTRLLVL.

The chain links TRBV14 to TRBJ1-2, with a tentative D call TRBD1 (6 bases). The CDR3 is 15 amino acids. V was shortened by 2 bases and J by 2 bases, with 12 bases between the two germline ends. Germline V gene data show CDR1 as SGHDN and CDR2 as FVKESK. For the CDR3, the DNA is TGTGCCAGCAGCCAATTCCCGGGACACAACTATGGCTACACCTTC. This codes for CASSQFPGHNYGYTF.

The gene calls are TRBV5-1 and TRBJ1-1, with 8 bases lining up with TRBD1. The CDR3 is 15 amino acids. The germline V gene encodes CDR1 SGHRS and CDR2 YFSETQ. V gave up 4 bases and J gave up 5 bases; unmatched junction bases: 10. CDR3 DNA sequence: TGCGCCAGCAGCCGCGATCGACAGGGGATAACTGAAGCTTTCTTT. Its translation: CASSRDRQGITEAFF.

The J gene is TRBJ2-7, the V gene TRBV19; D gene ambiguous. Trimming cost V 1 base and J 4 bases, with 14 bases left between them. The CDR3 consists of 15 residues. The germline V gene encodes CDR1 LNHDA and CDR2 SQIVND (reference sequence). CDR3 in DNA: TGTGCCAGTAGTATAGGATTCGAGGCCGCTTACGAGCAGTACTTC. It yields the protein CASSIGFEAAYEQYF.

This chain joins TRBV5-8 and TRBJ2-5, with 9 bases aligning to TRBD1. V lost 2 bases to trimming and J lost 4 bases; unmatched junction nucleotides: 12. Germline V gives CDR1 SGHTS, CDR2 YDEGEE. CDR3 length equals 17 residues. CDR3 DNA: TGTGCCAGCAGCTTCAACAGGGGGCAACCACCCGTAGAGACCCAGTACTTC. Residues: CASSFNRGQPPVETQYF.

The chain carries TRBV28 and TRBJ2-1; TRBD1 matches at 7 bases. CDR3 length: 14 amino acids. V lost 5 bases, J lost 6 bases, and 7 bases stayed unmatched. Per germline, CDR1 MDHEN and CDR2 SYDVKM. The CDR3 loop reads CASSRGPAFNEQFF. DNA of the CDR3: TGTGCCAGCAGTAGGGGGCCGGCTTTCAATGAGCAGTTCTTC.

The chain uses TRBV11-3 and TRBJ2-7; 10 nucleotides match TRBD2. Germline values: CDR1 SGHNT, CDR2 YENEEA. The trim removed 2 bases at V and 2 bases at J, leaving 0 bases unmatched. This CDR3 is 14 amino acids long. The CDR3 reads CASSLSGRAYEQYF. For the CDR3, the DNA is TGTGCCAGCAGCTTAAGCGGGAGGGCCTACGAGCAGTACTTC.

In this sample, this clone turned up a few times. This rearrangement joins TRBV18 to TRBJ2-7; 9 bases are shared with TRBD1. V trimming: 4 bases; J trimming: 5 bases; junction bases outside the gene matches: 12. This CDR3 spans 16 amino acids. CDR1 and CDR2 (germline): KGHSH, LQKENI. CDR3 region: CASSLILGQGIHEQYF. The CDR3 DNA sequence: TGTGCCAGCTCACTCATACTGGGACAGGGTATCCACGAGCAGTACTTC.

In DNA form, the CDR3 reads TGCGCCAGCAGCTCGGCCCCGGACAGGGGGCTGATAGACTATGGCTACACCTTC. Translation: CASSSAPDRGLIDYGYTF. The chain carries TRBV5-1 and TRBJ1-2; TRBD1 aligns across 11 bases. V lost 3 bases, J lost 3 bases, and 13 bases stayed unmatched. Germline V gene sequence: CDR1 SGHRS, CDR2 YFSETQ. CDR3 length equals 18 residues.

The genes are TRBV5-1 and TRBJ2-7, with 7 nucleotides matching TRBD1. J gave up 6 bases and V 4 bases, and 4 bases lay outside the gene matches. This CDR3 has 12 amino acids. Germline V gives CDR1 SGHRS, CDR2 YFSETQ. The CDR3 loop is CASSETGREQYF. In DNA form, the CDR3 reads TGCGCCAGCAGCGAGACAGGGCGCGAGCAGTACTTC.